This entry concerns a single TCR beta chain. The ends lost 3 bases at V and 2 bases at J; junction bases unmatched: 3. The CDR3 is 15 amino acids. The germline CDR1 and CDR2 sequences are SEHNR and FQNEAQ (reference sequence). This record belongs to a study of blood T cell repertoires in COVID-19. Study-level information: Researchers got acute and convalescent COVID-19 samples from the United States, Italy and Spain. T cells, B-cell-depleted T cells, or PBMCs supplied cDNA or gDNA.

As processed by the authors: Reference gene primers were amplified, and this amplification served to estimate nucleated cell counts. Profiled with immunoSEQ multiplex PCR; TCRdb holds only in-frame clones, not every one. V, J and clone size are those of that table, while D and trimming were read from the DNA. The data show fewer than 80,000 clones, around 87% seen once. The sequence came from a man in his 70s with acute or convalescent COVID-19. The sample taken for sequencing was peripheral blood. The chain employs TRBV7-9 and TRBJ2-3; 9 bases align to TRBD2. The CDR3 reads CASSLLAGTTDTQYF. CDR3 nucleotide sequence: TGTGCCAGCAGCTTGCTAGCGGGGACCACAGATACGCAGTATTTT.